The rows below give T cell receptor beta chains drawn from one sample of a study of patients and donors after allogeneic stem cell transplantation. TCRdb processed the RT-PCR reads anew with MiXCR; each CDR3 protein has one entry. The sample carries about 90,000 distinct CDR3 sequences, roughly 48% recorded once. Sequences were obtained from blood, either unsorted or a sorted T cell fraction (not recorded which). These receptors originate from a human donor who was either an allogeneic HSCT recipient or a stem cell or donor lymphocyte infusion donor (not recorded which). It is not recorded whose cells these are; they may come from a transplant donor. The CDR3 runs from the conserved cysteine through the conserved F or W. Fields, in order: V gene, D gene, J gene, clone size, CDR3 protein, CDR3 DNA. D genes are given only for firm matches. Size is stated for part of the rows, as once, few or many counts, or as a class when the clone is expanded.

V: TRBV7-2; D: TRBD1; J: TRBJ1-2; size: -; CDR3: CASSLLDGWRDRDLYTF; DNA: TGTGCCAGCAGCTTATTGGACGGCTGGCGGGACAGGGATCTCTACACCTTC
V: TRBV29-1; D: -; J: TRBJ2-5; size: few; CDR3: CSFPAFPEETQYF; DNA: TGCAGCTTCCCTGCTTTTCCCGAAGAGACCCAGTACTTC
V: TRBV7-2; D: -; J: TRBJ1-5; size: -; CDR3: CASSAPTGYSNQPQHF; DNA: TGTGCCAGCAGCGCACCCACAGGTTATAGCAATCAGCCCCAGCATTTT
V: TRBV4-3; D: TRBD1; J: TRBJ1-4; size: few; CDR3: CASSQGDRGIGGEKLFF; DNA: TGCGCCAGCAGCCAAGGGGACAGGGGAATTGGTGGTGAAAAACTGTTTTTT
V: TRBV7-9; D: -; J: TRBJ2-5; size: few; CDR3: CASSPALETQYF; DNA: TGTGCCAGCAGCCCCGCACTGGAGACCCAGTACTTC
V: TRBV12-3/TRBV12-4; D: -; J: TRBJ1-3; size: few; CDR3: CASSIGGDFSGNTIYF; DNA: TGTGCCAGCAGTATTGGAGGTGATTTCTCTGGAAACACCATATATTTT
V: TRBV7-9; D: TRBD1; J: TRBJ1-2; size: few; CDR3: CASSLVTGWYYGYTF; DNA: TGTGCCAGCAGCTTAGTGACAGGGTGGTACTATGGCTACACCTTC
V: TRBV24-1; D: -; J: TRBJ2-5; size: -; CDR3: CATSDLSLETQYF; DNA: TGTGCCACCAGTGATTTGAGTTTGGAGACCCAGTACTTC
V: TRBV6-5; D: -; J: TRBJ1-2; size: few; CDR3: CASSLYREINYGYTF; DNA: TGTGCCAGCAGCCTATACAGGGAGATAAACTATGGCTACACCTTC
V: TRBV20-1; D: -; J: TRBJ1-2; size: few; CDR3: CSALQEDRNYGYTF; DNA: TGCAGTGCTCTACAGGAGGACCGTAACTATGGCTACACCTTC
V: TRBV7-9; D: TRBD1; J: TRBJ1-1; size: -; CDR3: CASRVIGQANTEAFF; DNA: TGTGCCAGCAGGGTTATCGGACAGGCGAACACTGAAGCTTTCTTT
V: TRBV28; D: -; J: TRBJ1-5; size: -; CDR3: CASSSIQIQPQHF; DNA: TGTGCCAGCAGCTCGATTCAAATACAGCCCCAGCATTTT
V: TRBV12-3/TRBV12-4; D: -; J: TRBJ2-5; size: few; CDR3: CASSLLGETQYF; DNA: TGTGCCAGCAGTTTGTTAGGGGAGACCCAGTACTTC
V: TRBV7-3; D: TRBD2; J: TRBJ2-1; size: -; CDR3: CASSLSGVQFF; DNA: TGTGCCAGCAGCCTAAGCGGGGTTCAGTTCTTC
V: TRBV9; D: -; J: TRBJ2-2; size: -; CDR3: CASKVNTGELFF; DNA: TGTGCCAGCAAGGTGAACACCGGGGAGCTGTTTTTT
V: TRBV4-1; D: -; J: TRBJ2-1; size: -; CDR3: CASSPLLLGDNEQFF; DNA: TGCGCCAGCAGCCCTCTCTTGCTCGGCGACAATGAGCAGTTCTTC
V: TRBV20-1; D: TRBD1; J: TRBJ1-2; size: -; CDR3: CSAIPGTANTYGYTF; DNA: TGCAGTGCTATTCCGGGGACAGCCAACACCTATGGCTACACCTTC
V: TRBV6-4; D: TRBD1; J: TRBJ1-2; size: -; CDR3: CASSATGGGYGYTF; DNA: TGTGCCAGCAGCGCGACAGGGGGCGGCTATGGCTACACCTTC
V: TRBV3-1; D: -; J: TRBJ1-1; size: -; CDR3: CASSPLPGVGNTEAFF; DNA: TGTGCCAGCAGCCCCTTACCCGGGGTGGGGAACACTGAAGCTTTCTTT
V: TRBV6-5; D: -; J: TRBJ1-5; size: -; CDR3: CASRARLSNQPQHF; DNA: TGTGCCAGCAGGGCGCGGCTTAGCAATCAGCCCCAGCATTTT
V: TRBV29-1; D: -; J: TRBJ1-1; size: -; CDR3: CSVKAAGMTEAFF; DNA: TGCAGCGTCAAGGCGGCAGGGATGACTGAAGCTTTCTTT
V: TRBV12-3/TRBV12-4; D: -; J: TRBJ1-1; size: many; CDR3: CASSLGTRTTEAFF; DNA: TGTGCCAGCAGTTTAGGAACAAGGACCACTGAAGCTTTCTTT
V: TRBV29-1; D: -; J: TRBJ1-1; size: once; CDR3: CSVEPSWGAFF; DNA: TGCAGCGTTGAGCCATCGTGGGGAGCTTTCTTT
V: TRBV15; D: -; J: TRBJ1-5; size: -; CDR3: CATRIGEGNQPQHF; DNA: TGTGCCACCAGGATAGGGGAGGGCAATCAGCCCCAGCATTTT
V: TRBV29-1; D: -; J: TRBJ1-1; size: few; CDR3: CSVEAYLPPYLNTEAFF; DNA: TGCAGCGTTGAAGCCTACCTGCCTCCTTATTTGAACACTGAAGCTTTCTTT
V: TRBV4-3; D: TRBD2; J: TRBJ2-1; size: -; CDR3: CASSPGRQRGLLSSYNEQFF; DNA: TGCGCCAGCAGCCCCGGCAGACAGCGGGGTCTTCTCAGCTCCTACAATGAGCAGTTCTTC
V: TRBV6-5; D: TRBD1; J: TRBJ1-5; size: few; CDR3: CASSRTQGARSQPQHF; DNA: TGTGCCAGCAGCCGAACTCAGGGGGCGCGGAGTCAGCCCCAGCATTTT
V: TRBV2; D: -; J: TRBJ1-1; size: -; CDR3: CASSDLQKNTEAFF; DNA: TGTGCCAGCAGTGATTTACAAAAAAACACTGAAGCTTTCTTT
V: TRBV20-1; D: TRBD1; J: TRBJ1-3; size: few; CDR3: CSGTQGGARSGNTIYF; DNA: TGCAGTGGCACCCAAGGGGGCGCCAGATCTGGAAACACCATATATTTT
V: TRBV5-6; D: -; J: TRBJ1-1; size: few; CDR3: CASSDGPNTEAFF; DNA: TGTGCCAGCAGTGATGGACCGAACACTGAAGCTTTCTTT
V: TRBV5-5; D: TRBD1; J: TRBJ1-4; size: few; CDR3: CASSLTPGQGNEKLFF; DNA: TGTGCCAGCAGCTTGACCCCGGGACAGGGTAATGAAAAACTGTTTTTT
V: TRBV28; D: -; J: TRBJ1-5; size: few; CDR3: CAIQGLGQPQHF; DNA: TGTGCCATCCAAGGGCTGGGTCAGCCCCAGCATTTT
V: TRBV12-3/TRBV12-4; D: -; J: TRBJ1-5; size: -; CDR3: CASTGGGGNQPQHF; DNA: TGTGCCAGCACCGGAGGAGGAGGCAATCAGCCCCAGCATTTT
V: TRBV25-1; D: TRBD1; J: TRBJ1-6; size: -; CDR3: CASSGGQTPLHF; DNA: TGTGCCAGCAGTGGGGGACAGACACCCCTCCACTTT
V: TRBV7-9; D: TRBD1; J: TRBJ1-1; size: -; CDR3: CASSPRTGGYTEAFF; DNA: TGTGCCAGCAGCCCGAGGACAGGGGGCTACACTGAAGCTTTCTTT
V: TRBV18; D: -; J: TRBJ1-3; size: -; CDR3: CASSPLESSGNTIYF; DNA: TGTGCCAGCTCACCCCTCGAGTCCTCTGGAAACACCATATATTTT
V: TRBV6-2/TRBV6-3; D: TRBD1; J: TRBJ1-1; size: -; CDR3: CASRQDRENTEAFF; DNA: TGTGCCAGCAGACAGGACAGGGAGAACACTGAAGCTTTCTTT
V: TRBV20-1; D: TRBD1; J: TRBJ1-5; size: -; CDR3: CSADGQGWNQPQHF; DNA: TGCAGTGCTGATGGACAGGGTTGGAATCAGCCCCAGCATTTT
V: TRBV4-1; D: -; J: TRBJ1-1; size: few; CDR3: CASSSGPPAMNTEAFF; DNA: TGCGCCAGCAGCAGTGGACCGCCAGCCATGAACACTGAAGCTTTCTTT
V: TRBV6-2/TRBV6-3; D: -; J: TRBJ1-1; size: -; CDR3: CASSSQANTEAFF; DNA: TGTGCCAGCAGCTCACAGGCGAACACTGAAGCTTTCTTT
V: TRBV7-9; D: -; J: TRBJ1-6; size: few; CDR3: CASSARDLGVNNSPLHF; DNA: TGTGCCAGCAGCGCCCGGGACCTTGGCGTCAATAATTCACCCCTCCACTTT
V: TRBV27; D: TRBD1; J: TRBJ1-5; size: -; CDR3: CASSLRQGRGGNQPQHF; DNA: TGTGCCAGCAGTTTAAGACAGGGCAGAGGAGGCAATCAGCCCCAGCATTTT
V: TRBV27; D: -; J: TRBJ1-5; size: few; CDR3: CASSLSGANNQPQHF; DNA: TGTGCCAGCAGTTTATCTGGGGCCAACAATCAGCCCCAGCATTTT
V: TRBV5-1; D: TRBD2; J: TRBJ2-5; size: -; CDR3: CATTRSGIFQETQYF; DNA: TGCGCCACCACCCGTAGCGGGATTTTCCAAGAGACCCAGTACTTC
V: TRBV19; D: -; J: TRBJ1-5; size: few; CDR3: CASISDFGGQPQHF; DNA: TGTGCCAGTATCTCAGATTTCGGGGGTCAGCCCCAGCATTTT
V: TRBV7-9; D: -; J: TRBJ1-3; size: -; CDR3: CASSLQSVGNTIYF; DNA: TGTGCCAGCAGCTTACAAAGCGTGGGTAACACCATATATTTT
V: TRBV4-3; D: -; J: TRBJ1-1; size: few; CDR3: CASSQGTRNTEAFF; DNA: TGCGCCAGCAGCCAAGGGACAAGGAACACTGAAGCTTTCTTT
V: TRBV10-3; D: TRBD1; J: TRBJ1-3; size: -; CDR3: CAIRPQGAVGNTIYF; DNA: TGTGCCATCAGGCCCCAGGGGGCAGTTGGAAACACCATATATTTT
V: TRBV5-1; D: -; J: TRBJ2-3; size: -; CDR3: CASNPGLITDTQYF; DNA: TGCGCCAGCAACCCTGGACTGATCACAGATACGCAGTATTTT
V: TRBV4-1; D: -; J: TRBJ1-2; size: once; CDR3: CASSSWAIYGYTF; DNA: TGCGCCAGCAGCTCTTGGGCCATCTATGGCTACACCTTC
V: TRBV7-2; D: -; J: TRBJ1-2; size: -; CDR3: CASSLLGTF; DNA: TGTGCCAGCAGCCTACTGGGCACCTTC
V: TRBV4-3; D: -; J: TRBJ1-2; size: -; CDR3: CASSQASVTRRGYTF; DNA: TGCGCCAGCAGCCAAGCTAGCGTCACTCGAAGAGGCTACACCTTC
V: TRBV18; D: TRBD1; J: TRBJ1-6; size: -; CDR3: CASSQDRGGSPLHF; DNA: TGTGCCAGCTCACAGGACAGGGGTGGTTCACCCCTCCACTTT
V: TRBV12-3/TRBV12-4; D: TRBD2; J: TRBJ2-1; size: -; CDR3: CASSSSGRIYNEQFF; DNA: TGTGCCAGCAGCTCAAGCGGGAGGATTTACAATGAGCAGTTCTTC
V: TRBV12-3/TRBV12-4; D: -; J: TRBJ1-1; size: -; CDR3: CASSPGQGLGDTEAFF; DNA: TGTGCCAGCAGCCCCGGGCAGGGATTGGGAGACACTGAAGCTTTCTTT
V: TRBV28; D: -; J: TRBJ1-2; size: -; CDR3: CASIPSQEADYGYTF; DNA: TGTGCCAGCATACCATCGCAAGAAGCGGACTATGGCTACACCTTC